This T cell receptor (beta chain) was sequenced in a study of blood T cell repertoires in COVID-19. Study context: The samples span acute and convalescent COVID-19 from the United States, Italy and Spain.

Data came from immunoSEQ multiplex PCR; TCRdb stores just in-frame clones and leaves some out. Among 150,000 to 200,000 clones listed, 70% to 90% were seen once. Looked up from germline, CDR1 is SGHRS and CDR2 is YFSETQ. The germline V and J ends were trimmed by 7 bases and 3 bases, with 17 bases remaining between them. This CDR3 is built from 15 residues. The gene calls are TRBV5-1 and TRBJ2-1; D not certain. The TCR originated in a human donor with active or convalescent COVID-19. The donor label of this sample is uncertain. Sequenced: peripheral blood. CDR3 in amino acids: CASLRSSGYYNEQFF. As DNA, the CDR3 is TGCGCCAGCCTGCGGAGCTCTGGCTACTACAATGAGCAGTTCTTC.